This T cell receptor beta chain was profiled in a study of shared T cell receptors in the human thymus. Assay: immunoSEQ multiplex PCR; the TCRdb copy retains only in-frame clones and omits some. Of around 730,000 clones in the sample, 80% to 90% were seen once. This CDR3 region has 13 residues. Trimming took 7 bases from V and 3 from J; bases not matched to a gene: 6. The germline CDR1 and CDR2 sequences are SGHRS and YFSETQ. The same specimen was also included in a second study, on human thymus T cells. As that report states: Among the donors, all were healthy Finnish infants having corrective surgery for congenital heart defects. The source of the thymus tissue was resections taken during corrective heart surgery. Across thymic and blood repertoires, the usage of V and J genes appeared to be biased. Unrelated people showed highly overlapping thymic repertoires, related research reported.

The sample consisted of thymocytes. The sequence was collected from a girl under two years old with a congenital heart defect. This rearrangement joins TRBV5-1 to TRBJ1-2; 7 bases fit TRBD1. This chain's CDR3 is CASRKTGHYGYTF. The CDR3 nucleotides read TGCGCCAGCCGGAAGACAGGGCACTATGGCTACACCTTC.